Below, one T cell receptor gamma chain is given with its context. A far larger clone is only one base removed, so a read error is likely. The data were obtained in a study of gamma-delta chains in newborns, infants, children. Study-wide background: Microbial exposure reportedly drives polyclonal innate γδ T cell expansion after birth.

Looked up from germline, CDR1 is GITISATS and CDR2 is ISYDGTV (reference sequence). The CDR3 is 16 amino acids. TCRdb applied CATT to the reads for clone calling. The sample carries about 500 gamma-chain clones, approximately 50% recorded once. The sample comprised blood. The chain uses TRGV9 and TRGJP. Here the J gene was assigned by germline matching of the DNA, as TCRdb has none. The receptor was isolated from a child who was a newborn, infant or young child, either healthy, febrile or measles-vaccinated (not recorded which). The CDR3 DNA sequence: TGTGCCTTGCGGGAGGTGCAAGAGTTGGGCAAAAAAATCAAGGTATTT. It is translated as CALREVQELGKKIKVF.